This T cell receptor (beta chain) was observed in a study of blood T cell repertoires in COVID-19. The overall study: The United States, Italy and Spain provided the acute and convalescent COVID-19 samples. In each case, the material was cDNA or gDNA derived from T cells, B-cell-depleted T cells, or PBMCs.

How the authors handled the data: Researchers report that nucleated cell counts were estimated from reference gene primer amplification. The repertoire was sequenced with immunoSEQ multiplex PCR; TCRdb's copy has only in-frame clones and lacks some. That table furnishes V, J and clone size, whereas the DNA furnished D and trimming. The repertoire holds about 260,000 clones, with roughly 89% as singletons. Germline loops: CDR1 SGHVS, CDR2 FQNEAQ. The CDR3 covers 16 residues. The V segment lost 4 bases and the J segment 0 bases; nucleotides outside the gene matches: 4. The rearrangement joins TRBV7-8 to TRBJ2-2, with TRBD1 identical over 8 bases. The receptor was isolated from a woman in her thirties or forties who had recovered from COVID-19. The specimen was peripheral blood. The CDR3 DNA sequence: TGTGCCAGCAGCTCCCGGACAGGGACGAACACCGGGGAGCTGTTTTTT. Translation: CASSSRTGTNTGELFF.